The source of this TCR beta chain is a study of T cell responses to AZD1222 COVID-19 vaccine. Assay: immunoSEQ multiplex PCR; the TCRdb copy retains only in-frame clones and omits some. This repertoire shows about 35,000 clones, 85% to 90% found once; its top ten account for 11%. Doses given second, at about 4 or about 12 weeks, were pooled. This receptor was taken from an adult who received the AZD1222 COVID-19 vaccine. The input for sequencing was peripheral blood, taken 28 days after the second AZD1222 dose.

DNA for the CDR3: TGTGCCAGTAATCGACCCGAAAGGGGGGGACTCGGATCACCCCTCCACTTT. Encoded protein: CASNRPERGGLGSPLHF. The gene calls are TRBV19 and TRBJ1-6, with D possibly matching TRBD1 (6 bases). Germline lookup yields CDR1 LNHDA and CDR2 SQIVND (reference sequence). V was cut by 7 bases and J by 10 bases, with 26 bases left in between. The CDR3 sequence is 17 residues long. Complete variable domain (other parts from reference TRBV19 and TRBJ1-6): DGGITQSPKYLFRKEGQNVTLSCEQNLNHDAMYWYRQDPGQGLRLIYYSQIVNDFQKGDIAEGYSVSREKKESFPLTVTSAQKNPTAFYLCASNRPERGGLGSPLHFGNGTRLTVT.